The rows below give T cell receptor beta chains drawn from one sample of a study of blood T cell repertoires in COVID-19. Only in-frame clones appear in the TCRdb table, and some are missing; sequencing was by immunoSEQ multiplex PCR. The data contain about 350,000 clones, around 87% of them singletons. Sequenced material: PBMCs or T cells enriched from blood (not recorded which). Every receptor here comes from a woman aged 25 to 39 who had recovered from COVID-19. The CDR3 runs from the conserved cysteine through the conserved F or W. D genes are given only for firm matches. Clone size is not always given. Where it is, it says once, few, many or a class for expanded clones.

>TRBV29-1|-|-|TRBJ2-7
CSVGHGHEQYF
TGCAGCGTGGGACACGGCCACGAGCAGTACTTC
>TRBV7-9|-|-|TRBJ2-7
CASSFAGQNYEQYF
TGTGCCAGCAGCTTCGCGGGACAGAACTACGAGCAGTACTTC
>TRBV5-1|-|TRBD1|TRBJ1-6
CASSLGRGYSSPLHF
TGCGCCAGCAGCTTGGGCAGGGGGTATAGTTCACCCCTCCACTTT
>TRBV1|-|-|TRBJ1-5
CTSSQPGISNQPQHF
TGCACCAGCAGCCAACCAGGGATTAGCAATCAGCCCCAGCATTTT
>TRBV15|few|-|TRBJ2-5
CATSRDGGYQETQYF
TGTGCCACCAGCAGAGATGGGGGGTACCAAGAGACCCAGTACTTC
>TRBV7-2|-|-|TRBJ1-5
CASSLGVGDQPQHF
TGTGCCAGCAGCCTAGGGGTTGGAGATCAGCCCCAGCATTTT
>TRBV19|-|TRBD1|TRBJ1-6
CASTLMGGQGVFGHNSPLHF
TGTGCCAGTACCCTCATGGGGGGACAGGGAGTTTTTGGGCATAATTCACCCCTCCACTTT
>TRBV6-1|-|-|TRBJ1-5
CASSEQNSNQPQHF
TGTGCCAGCAGTGAGCAGAATAGCAATCAGCCCCAGCATTTT
>TRBV7-6|once|TRBD2|TRBJ2-2
CASSLAAVAGASNTGELFF
TGTGCCAGCAGCTTAGCGGCGGTAGCGGGGGCCTCGAACACCGGGGAGCTGTTTTTT
>TRBV5-1|-|-|TRBJ2-5
CASSLSPWETQYF
TGCGCCAGCAGCTTGAGCCCTTGGGAGACCCAGTACTTC
>TRBV3-1/TRBV3-2|-|-|TRBJ2-4
CAFRGGGPPDIQYF
TGTGCCTTTCGTGGGGGGGGCCCGCCGGACATTCAGTACTTC
>TRBV2|-|TRBD1|TRBJ1-6
CASSEQAGQGGSPLHF
TGTGCCAGCAGTGAACAAGCGGGACAGGGAGGCTCACCCCTCCACTTT
>TRBV28|once|-|TRBJ1-1
CASSLNGRSEAFF
TGTGCCAGCAGTTTAAATGGCAGAAGTGAAGCTTTCTTT
>TRBV3-1/TRBV3-2|-|-|TRBJ2-5
CASSQVQGQETQYF
TGTGCCAGCAGCCAAGTGCAGGGCCAAGAGACCCAGTACTTC
>TRBV5-1|-|TRBD2|TRBJ2-3
CASSLGLAGATDTQYF
TGCGCCAGCAGCTTGGGACTAGCGGGGGCCACAGATACGCAGTATTTT
>TRBV15|-|-|TRBJ1-1
CATSREGRDREAFF
TGTGCCACCAGCAGAGAGGGTAGAGACAGGGAAGCTTTCTTT
>TRBV6-5|once|-|TRBJ2-3
CASRPGRDTDTQYF
TGTGCCAGCAGACCAGGGCGGGACACAGATACGCAGTATTTT
>TRBV12-3/TRBV12-4|-|-|TRBJ2-2
CASSPQGTGELFF
TGTGCCAGCAGCCCACAGGGAACCGGGGAGCTGTTTTTT
>TRBV6-5|-|-|TRBJ1-6
CASGSGTLHF
TGTGCCAGCGGTTCGGGAACCCTCCACTTT
>TRBV6-5|-|-|TRBJ2-3
CASSIGLLDTQYF
TGTGCCAGCAGCATTGGACTCCTAGATACGCAGTATTTT
>TRBV5-1|-|-|TRBJ1-2
CASSPDGGYGYTF
TGCGCCAGCAGCCCGGACGGGGGCTATGGCTACACCTTC
>TRBV5-5|-|-|TRBJ1-1
CASSFSRPGENTEAFF
TGTGCCAGCAGCTTCTCGCGGCCGGGAGAGAACACTGAAGCTTTCTTT
>TRBV18|-|TRBD1|TRBJ1-3
CASSPEDRAGGNTIYF
TGTGCCAGCTCACCGGAGGACAGGGCTGGTGGAAACACCATATATTTT
>TRBV28|-|-|TRBJ1-2
CASRSTGIYGYTF
TGTGCCAGCAGAAGCACAGGGATCTATGGCTACACCTTC
>TRBV4-1|-|-|TRBJ1-1
CASSQGALGANTEAFF
TGCGCCAGCAGCCAGGGGGCGCTCGGGGCGAACACTGAAGCTTTCTTT
>TRBV5-1|-|TRBD2|TRBJ2-3
CASSLIPSGGYSDTQYF
TGCGCCAGCAGCTTGATCCCTAGCGGGGGGTATTCAGATACGCAGTATTTT
>TRBV10-2|once|-|TRBJ1-5
CASSEGQGRSNQPQHF
TGCGCCAGCAGTGAAGGTCAGGGTAGGAGCAATCAGCCCCAGCATTTT
>TRBV6-1|once|-|TRBJ1-3
CASSELWATGNTIYF
TGTGCCAGCAGTGAACTGTGGGCTACTGGAAACACCATATATTTT
>TRBV5-4|-|-|TRBJ1-6
CASSDPSTGINSPLHF
TGTGCCAGCAGCGACCCCTCCACAGGGATTAATTCACCCCTCCACTTT
>TRBV7-9|-|TRBD1|TRBJ2-7
CASSSPQGARAYEQYF
TGTGCCAGCAGCTCACCACAGGGGGCCAGGGCCTACGAGCAGTACTTC
>TRBV5-1|-|-|TRBJ1-2
CASSLGHNYGYTF
TGCGCCAGCAGCTTGGGACATAACTATGGCTACACCTTC
>TRBV14|-|TRBD1|TRBJ2-7
CASSQDVDRGGLSSYEQYF
TGTGCCAGCAGCCAAGACGTTGACAGGGGCGGACTAAGCTCCTACGAGCAGTACTTC
>TRBV10-2|-|-|TRBJ2-3
CASSNGAGRPDTQYF
TGCGCCAGTTCCAATGGGGCAGGGCGGCCAGATACGCAGTATTTT
>TRBV12-5|-|-|TRBJ1-1
CASGLTGSNTEAFF
TGTGCTAGTGGTTTGACAGGGTCGAACACTGAAGCTTTCTTT
>TRBV18|-|-|TRBJ2-3
CASSTAGVADTQYF
TGTGCCAGCTCTACCGCAGGGGTGGCAGATACGCAGTATTTT
>TRBV3-1/TRBV3-2|-|-|TRBJ2-7
CASSQGTAYEQYF
TGTGCCAGCAGCCAAGGTACAGCCTACGAGCAGTACTTC
>TRBV7-8|-|TRBD1|TRBJ1-2
CASSLAPPDRGSGYTF
TGTGCCAGCAGCTTAGCCCCCCCTGACAGGGGGTCTGGCTACACCTTC
>TRBV7-6|-|TRBD2|TRBJ2-1
CASSLGIAGGNNEQFF
TGTGCCAGCAGCTTGGGAATAGCGGGGGGAAACAATGAGCAGTTCTTC
>TRBV2|-|-|TRBJ1-2
CASSVPLAQSHYGYTF
TGTGCCAGCAGTGTCCCCCTGGCACAGTCACACTATGGCTACACCTTC
>TRBV7-3|once|-|TRBJ1-1
CASSPGATQGTEAFF
TGTGCCAGCAGCCCAGGCGCGACACAGGGCACTGAAGCTTTCTTT
>TRBV18|-|-|TRBJ1-1
CASSHGKLTEAFF
TGTGCCAGCTCACACGGGAAACTCACTGAAGCTTTCTTT